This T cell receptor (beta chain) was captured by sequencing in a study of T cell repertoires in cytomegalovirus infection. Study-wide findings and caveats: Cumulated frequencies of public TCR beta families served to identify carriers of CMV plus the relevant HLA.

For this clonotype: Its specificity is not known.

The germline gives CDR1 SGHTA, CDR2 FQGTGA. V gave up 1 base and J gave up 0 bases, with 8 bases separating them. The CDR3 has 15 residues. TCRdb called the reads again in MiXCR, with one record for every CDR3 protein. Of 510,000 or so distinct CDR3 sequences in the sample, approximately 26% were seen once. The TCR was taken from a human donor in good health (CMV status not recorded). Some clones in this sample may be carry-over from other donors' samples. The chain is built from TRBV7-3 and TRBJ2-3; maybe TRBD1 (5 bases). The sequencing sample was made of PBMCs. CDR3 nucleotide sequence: TGTGCCAGCAGCTTAAGGGGCGCTAGCACAGATACGCAGTATTTT. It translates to CASSLRGASTDTQYF. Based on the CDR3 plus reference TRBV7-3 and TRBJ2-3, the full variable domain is GAGVSQTPSNKVTEKGKYVELRCDPISGHTALYWYRQSLGQGPEFLIYFQGTGAADDSGLPNDRFFAVRPEGSVSTLKIQRTERGDSAVYLCASSLRGASTDTQYFGPGTRLTVL.